This TCR beta chain was sequenced during a study of blood T cell repertoires in COVID-19. As for the study in general: Sites across the United States, Italy and Spain contributed samples from acute and convalescent COVID-19. Sources were T cells, B-cell-depleted T cells, or PBMCs; the material itself was cDNA or gDNA.

Clinical history as reported by participants underpinned cohort assignment. V lost 4 bases and J lost 5; bases outside the gene matches: 7. The CDR3 loop spans 15 amino acids. From germline, CDR1 is SNHLY and CDR2 FYNNEI. As processed by the authors: Using reference gene primer amplification, nucleated cell counts were estimated. The data were produced by immunoSEQ multiplex PCR, yet TCRdb's version contains in-frame clones alone and is incomplete. V and J calls and clone size are copied from that table; D and trimming were computed from the DNA. Counted here are 180,000 or so clones, roughly 84% occurring once; the ten biggest clones make up 7.5%.

The sequence was obtained from a man aged 40-49 years who had recovered from COVID-19. The sequencing input was PBMCs or T cells enriched from blood (not recorded which). The chain combines TRBV2 with TRBJ2-5, with TRBD2 identical over 10 bases. The CDR3, as DNA: TGTGCCAGCAGTGCGAGCGGGGGGGCCGGGGAGACCCAGTACTTC. This gives the protein CASSASGGAGETQYF.